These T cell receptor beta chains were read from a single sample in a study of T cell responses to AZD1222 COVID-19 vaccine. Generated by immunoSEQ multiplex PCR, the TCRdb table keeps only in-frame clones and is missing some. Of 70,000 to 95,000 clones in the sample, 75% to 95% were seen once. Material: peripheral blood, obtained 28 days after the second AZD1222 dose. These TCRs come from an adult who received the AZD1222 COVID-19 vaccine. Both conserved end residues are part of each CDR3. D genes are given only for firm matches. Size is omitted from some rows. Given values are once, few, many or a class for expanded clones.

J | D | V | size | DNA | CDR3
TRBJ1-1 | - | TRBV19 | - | TGTGCCAGTACCCCGCATGCTTTCTTT | CASTPHAFF
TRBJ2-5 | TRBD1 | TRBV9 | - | TGTGCCAGCAGCGCCGACAGGGCGACGGGAGAGACCCAGTACTTC | CASSADRATGETQYF
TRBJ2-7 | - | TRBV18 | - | TGTGCCAGCTCACCAGGGACGGCCGCGGAGCAGTACTTC | CASSPGTAAEQYF
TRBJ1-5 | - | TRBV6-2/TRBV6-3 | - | TGTGCCAGCAGTTACCCCATGGCGGGAGCCAGCAATCAGCCCCAGCATTTT | CASSYPMAGASNQPQHF
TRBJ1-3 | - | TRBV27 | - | TGTGCCAGCAGTCAAGGGGGGTCTGGAAACACCATATATTTT | CASSQGGSGNTIYF
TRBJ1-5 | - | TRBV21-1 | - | TGTGCCAGCAGCAATGAAAGGCCCTTGGTAAATCAGCCCCAGCATTTT | CASSNERPLVNQPQHF
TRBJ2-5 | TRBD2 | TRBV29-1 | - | TGCAGCGTTGAAGGGACTAGCGGGAGGGCTCAAGAGACCCAGTACTTC | CSVEGTSGRAQETQYF
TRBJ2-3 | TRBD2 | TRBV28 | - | TGTGCCAGCAGTTTATGGACTAGCGGTCGCACAGATACGCAGTATTTT | CASSLWTSGRTDTQYF
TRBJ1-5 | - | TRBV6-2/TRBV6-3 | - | TGTGCCAGCAGTTACAGGGGAGGGCCCCAGCATTTT | CASSYRGGPQHF
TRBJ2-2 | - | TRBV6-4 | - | TGTGCCAGCAGTGCGGGGGCGAACACCGGGGAGCTGTTTTTT | CASSAGANTGELFF
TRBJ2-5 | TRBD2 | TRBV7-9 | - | TGTGCCAGCAGCCTAGCGGGAGGGGGCGAGACCCAGTACTTC | CASSLAGGGETQYF
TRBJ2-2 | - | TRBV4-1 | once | TGCGCCAGCAGGGGGGACACCGGGGAGCTGTTTTTT | CASRGDTGELFF
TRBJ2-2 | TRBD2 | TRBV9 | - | TGTGCCAGCAGCGTAGACGCTAGCGGGAGGGCCTTCGGGGAGCTGTTTTTT | CASSVDASGRAFGELFF
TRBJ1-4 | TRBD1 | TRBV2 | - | TGTGCCAGCCGACAGGGACGTTCAACTAATGAAAAACTGTTTTTT | CASRQGRSTNEKLFF
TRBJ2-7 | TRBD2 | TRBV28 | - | TGTGCCACCGGTGGTGGGAGGGCCCCCGGGGGTTGGTACTTC | CATGGGRAPGGWYF
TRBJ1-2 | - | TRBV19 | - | TGTGCCAGTAGTATAACGGCAGGGCCACTAGGTTATGGCTACACCTTC | CASSITAGPLGYGYTF